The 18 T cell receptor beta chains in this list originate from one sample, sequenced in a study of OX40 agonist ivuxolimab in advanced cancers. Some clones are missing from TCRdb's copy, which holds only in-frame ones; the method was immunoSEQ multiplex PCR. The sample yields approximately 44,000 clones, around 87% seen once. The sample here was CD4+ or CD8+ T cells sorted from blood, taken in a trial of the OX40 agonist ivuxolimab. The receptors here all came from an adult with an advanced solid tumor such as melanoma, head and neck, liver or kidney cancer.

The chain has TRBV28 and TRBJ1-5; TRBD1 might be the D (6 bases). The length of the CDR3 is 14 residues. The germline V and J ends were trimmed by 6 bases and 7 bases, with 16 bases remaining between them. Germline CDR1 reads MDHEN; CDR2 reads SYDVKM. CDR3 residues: CASSQGWGGQPQHF. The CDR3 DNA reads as TGTGCCAGCAGCCAGGGATGGGGGGGCCAGCCCCAGCATTTT.

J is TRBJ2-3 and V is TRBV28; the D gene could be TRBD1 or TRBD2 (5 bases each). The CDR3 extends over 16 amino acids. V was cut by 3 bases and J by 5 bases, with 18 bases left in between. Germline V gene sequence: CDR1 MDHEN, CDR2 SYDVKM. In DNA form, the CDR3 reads TGTGCCAGCAGTTTGAGGGGAGTGGGAGCGGTAGATACGCAGTATTTT. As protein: CASSLRGVGAVDTQYF.

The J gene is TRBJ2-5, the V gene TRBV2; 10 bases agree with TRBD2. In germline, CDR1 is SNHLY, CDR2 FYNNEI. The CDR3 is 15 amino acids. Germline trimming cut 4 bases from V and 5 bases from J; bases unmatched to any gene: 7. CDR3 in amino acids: CASSGRSGGDETQYF. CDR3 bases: TGTGCCAGCAGTGGAAGGAGCGGGGGGGATGAGACCCAGTACTTC. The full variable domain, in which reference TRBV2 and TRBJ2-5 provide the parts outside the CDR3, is EPEVTQTPSHQVTQMGQEVILRCVPISNHLYFYWYRQILGQKVEFLVSFYNNEISEKSEIFDDQFSVERPDGSNFTLKIRSTKLEDSAMYFCASSGRSGGDETQYFGPGTRLLVL.

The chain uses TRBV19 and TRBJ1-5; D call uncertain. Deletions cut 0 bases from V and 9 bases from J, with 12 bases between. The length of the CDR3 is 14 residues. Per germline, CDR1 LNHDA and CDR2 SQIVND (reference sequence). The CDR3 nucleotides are TGTGCCAGTAGTATAGATGGGGATACGTGGCCCCAGCATTTT. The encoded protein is CASSIDGDTWPQHF. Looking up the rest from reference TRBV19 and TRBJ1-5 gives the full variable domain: DGGITQSPKYLFRKEGQNVTLSCEQNLNHDAMYWYRQDPGQGLRLIYYSQIVNDFQKGDIAEGYSVSREKKESFPLTVTSAQKNPTAFYLCASSIDGDTWPQHFGDGTRLSIL.

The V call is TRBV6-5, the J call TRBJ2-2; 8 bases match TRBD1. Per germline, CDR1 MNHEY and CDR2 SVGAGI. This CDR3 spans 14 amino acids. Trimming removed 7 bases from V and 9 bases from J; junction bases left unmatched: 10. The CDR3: CASTHGTGDRELFF. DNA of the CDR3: TGTGCCAGCACCCACGGGACAGGTGACCGGGAGCTGTTTTTT.

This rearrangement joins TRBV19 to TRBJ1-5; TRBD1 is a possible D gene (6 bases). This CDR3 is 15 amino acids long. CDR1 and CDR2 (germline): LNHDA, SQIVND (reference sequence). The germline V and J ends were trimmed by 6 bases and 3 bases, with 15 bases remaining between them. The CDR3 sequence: CASRTTDRINQPQHF. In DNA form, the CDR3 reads TGTGCCAGTAGGACCACCGACAGGATCAATCAGCCCCAGCATTTT. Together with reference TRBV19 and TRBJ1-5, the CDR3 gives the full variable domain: DGGITQSPKYLFRKEGQNVTLSCEQNLNHDAMYWYRQDPGQGLRLIYYSQIVNDFQKGDIAEGYSVSREKKESFPLTVTSAQKNPTAFYLCASRTTDRINQPQHFGDGTRLSIL.

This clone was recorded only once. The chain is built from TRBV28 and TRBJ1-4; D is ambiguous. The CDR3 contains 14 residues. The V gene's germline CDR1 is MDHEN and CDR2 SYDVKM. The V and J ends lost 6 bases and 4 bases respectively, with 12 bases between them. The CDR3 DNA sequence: TGTGCCAGCAGAGGTATAATGTTTAATGAAAAACTGTTTTTT. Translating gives CASRGIMFNEKLFF.

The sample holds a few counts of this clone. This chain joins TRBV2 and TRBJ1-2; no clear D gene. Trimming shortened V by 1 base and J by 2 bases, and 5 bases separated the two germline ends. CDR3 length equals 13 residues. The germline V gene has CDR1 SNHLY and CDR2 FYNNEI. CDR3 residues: CASSEEVNYGYTF. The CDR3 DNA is TGTGCCAGCAGTGAAGAGGTCAACTATGGCTACACCTTC.

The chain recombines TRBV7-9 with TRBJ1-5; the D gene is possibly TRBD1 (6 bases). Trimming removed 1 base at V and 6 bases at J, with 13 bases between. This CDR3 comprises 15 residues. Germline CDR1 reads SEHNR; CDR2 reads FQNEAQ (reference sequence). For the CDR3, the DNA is TGTGCCAGCAGCTTAGGGGGGGCGGCCAGTCAGCCCCAGCATTTT. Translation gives CASSLGGAASQPQHF.

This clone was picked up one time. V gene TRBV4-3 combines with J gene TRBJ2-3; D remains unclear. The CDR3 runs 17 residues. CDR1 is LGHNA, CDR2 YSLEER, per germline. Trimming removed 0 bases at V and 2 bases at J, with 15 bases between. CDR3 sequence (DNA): TGCGCCAGCAGCCAAGATACTGGAAGGGTTTCCACAGATACGCAGTATTTT. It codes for CASSQDTGRVSTDTQYF.

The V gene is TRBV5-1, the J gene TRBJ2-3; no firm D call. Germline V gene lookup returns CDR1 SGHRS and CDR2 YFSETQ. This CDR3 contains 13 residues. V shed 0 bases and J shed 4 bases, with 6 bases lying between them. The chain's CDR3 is CASSLVPPDTQYF. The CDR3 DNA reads TGCGCCAGCAGCTTGGTGCCGCCAGATACGCAGTATTTT. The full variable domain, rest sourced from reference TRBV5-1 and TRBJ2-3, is KAGVTQTPRYLIKTRGQQVTLSCSPISGHRSVSWYQQTPGQGLQFLFEYFSETQRNKGNFPGRFSGRQFSNSRSEMNVSTLELGDSALYLCASSLVPPDTQYFGPGTRLTVL.

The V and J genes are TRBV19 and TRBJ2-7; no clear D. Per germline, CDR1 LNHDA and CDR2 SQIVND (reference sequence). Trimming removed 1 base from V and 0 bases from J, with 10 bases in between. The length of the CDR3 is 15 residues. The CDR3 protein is CASSIAAWSSYEQYF. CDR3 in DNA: TGTGCCAGTAGTATAGCCGCTTGGAGCTCCTACGAGCAGTACTTC.

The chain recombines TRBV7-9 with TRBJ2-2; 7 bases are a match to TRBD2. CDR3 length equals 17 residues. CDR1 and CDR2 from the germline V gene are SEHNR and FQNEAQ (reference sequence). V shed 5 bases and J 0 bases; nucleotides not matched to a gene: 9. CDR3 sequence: CASSIRGGGTNTGELFF. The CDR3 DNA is TGTGCCAGCAGCATACGTGGCGGGGGAACGAACACCGGGGAGCTGTTTTTT.

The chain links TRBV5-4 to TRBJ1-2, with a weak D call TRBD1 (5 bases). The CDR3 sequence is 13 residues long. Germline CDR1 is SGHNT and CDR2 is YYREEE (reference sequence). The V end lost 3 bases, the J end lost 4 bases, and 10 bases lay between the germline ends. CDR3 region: CASSSREGYGYTF. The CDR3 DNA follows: TGTGCCAGCAGCTCCAGGGAGGGCTATGGCTACACCTTC.

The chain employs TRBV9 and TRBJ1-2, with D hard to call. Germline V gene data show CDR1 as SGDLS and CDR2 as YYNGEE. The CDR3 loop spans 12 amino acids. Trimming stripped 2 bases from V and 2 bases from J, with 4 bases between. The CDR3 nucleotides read TGTGCCAGCAGCGTTGGAAACTATGGCTACACCTTC. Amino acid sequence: CASSVGNYGYTF.

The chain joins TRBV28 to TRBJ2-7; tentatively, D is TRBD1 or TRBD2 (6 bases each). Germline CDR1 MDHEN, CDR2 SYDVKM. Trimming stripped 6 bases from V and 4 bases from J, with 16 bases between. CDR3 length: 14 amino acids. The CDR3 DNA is TGTGCCAGCAGAGGGGGAAGTGGGGGGTACGAGCAGTACTTC. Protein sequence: CASRGGSGGYEQYF.

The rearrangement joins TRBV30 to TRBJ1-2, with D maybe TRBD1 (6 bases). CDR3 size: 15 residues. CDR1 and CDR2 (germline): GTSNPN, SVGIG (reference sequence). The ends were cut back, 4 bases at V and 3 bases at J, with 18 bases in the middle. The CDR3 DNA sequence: TGTGCCTGGAATGAGGGGGGAGGGTCGTACTATGGCTACACCTTC. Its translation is CAWNEGGGSYYGYTF.

CDR3: CASSLAINVGETEQFF. The DNA for the CDR3 is TGCGCCAGCAGCTTGGCCATAAATGTAGGGGAGACTGAGCAGTTCTTC. This chain uses TRBV5-1 with TRBJ2-1, with D possibly being TRBD1 or TRBD2 (5 bases each). The CDR3 is made up of 16 amino acids. V gave up 0 bases and J gave up 9 bases, with 19 bases separating them. Looked up from germline, CDR1 is SGHRS and CDR2 is YFSETQ.